This TCR beta chain is drawn from a study of blood T cell repertoires in COVID-19. Across the whole study: Specimens from acute and convalescent COVID-19 originated in the United States, Italy and Spain.

In germline, CDR1 is MNHNS, CDR2 SASEGT. CDR3 size: 15 residues. V dropped 3 bases and J dropped 0 bases, with 9 bases sitting between them. The data were produced by immunoSEQ multiplex PCR, yet TCRdb's version contains in-frame clones alone and is incomplete. The profile shows around 99,000 clones, almost 85% of them singletons. The chain joins TRBV6-1 to TRBJ2-1; no clear D gene. Sequenced material: peripheral blood. This sequence was found in a human donor in a cohort sampled during active COVID-19. The CDR3 region has the DNA TGTGCCAGCAGTGAGCCCGAGAGCTCCTACAATGAGCAGTTCTTC. Its translation: CASSEPESSYNEQFF.